These 18 T cell receptor beta chains were all obtained from the same sample, sequenced in a study of T cell responses to AZD1222 COVID-19 vaccine. Repertoires were generated with immunoSEQ multiplex PCR, while TCRdb's copy carries only in-frame clones and drops some. The data show more than 85,000 clones, about 88% seen once. The sequences come from peripheral blood, collected on day 0 of AZD1222 vaccination. Receptor source: an adult in good health.

The chain links TRBV6-5 to TRBJ1-1; D call uncertain. The CDR3 covers 14 residues. Trimming removed 0 bases at V and 5 bases at J, with 10 bases between. CDR1 MNHEY and CDR2 SVGAGI come from the germline V gene. The CDR3 region is CASSYSAGRTEAFF. CDR3 sequence (DNA): TGTGCCAGCAGTTACTCGGCAGGTAGGACTGAAGCTTTCTTT.

The gene calls are TRBV7-8 and TRBJ2-6, with D hard to call. CDR1 SGHVS and CDR2 FQNEAQ come from the germline V gene. This CDR3 has 15 residues. The germline V and J ends were trimmed by 2 bases and 0 bases, with 5 bases remaining between them. The CDR3 region has the DNA TGTGCCAGCAGCTTATTGAGCTCTGGGGCCAACGTCCTGACTTTC. It encodes CASSLLSSGANVLTF.

There are a few counts of this clone. The V gene is TRBV3-1 (or the pseudogene TRBV3-2), the J gene TRBJ1-1; D gene uncertain. The CDR3 length is 14 residues. Looked up from germline, CDR1 is LGHDT and CDR2 is YNNKEL (reference sequence). The V end was cut by 0 bases, the J end by 1 base, with 6 bases between. CDR3: CASSQDKGNTEAFF. CDR3 DNA: TGTGCCAGCAGCCAAGATAAGGGGAACACTGAAGCTTTCTTT.

The chain combines TRBV4-2 with TRBJ1-6, with D perhaps matching TRBD1 (5 bases). The CDR3 has 16 amino acids. The germline gives CDR1 LGHNA, CDR2 YNFKEQ. Between the trimmed V and J ends, which lost 6 bases and 0 bases, there was a span of 12 bases. For the CDR3, the DNA is TGTGCCAGCAGGCGGGACCCGAGCTCCTATAATTCACCCCTCCACTTT. Its protein product is CASRRDPSSYNSPLHF.

As concerns this clone: The germline gene is not matched at one end of the junction; a read error may be the cause. The rearrangement links TRBV2 to TRBJ2-7, with D hard to call. The germline V gene has CDR1 SNHLY and CDR2 FYNNEI. CDR3 length equals 12 residues. The CDR3 spells CASSQANYGQYF. CDR3 in DNA: TGTGCCAGCAGTCAGGCCAACTACGGGCAGTACTTC. Looking up the rest from reference TRBV2 and TRBJ2-7 gives the full variable domain: EPEVTQTPSHQVTQMGQEVILRCVPISNHLYFYWYRQILGQKVEFLVSFYNNEISEKSEIFDDQFSVERPDGSNFTLKIRSTKLEDSAMYFCASSQANYGQYFGPGTRLTVT.

The genes are TRBV2 and TRBJ2-7, with a possible D match to TRBD2 (6 bases). CDR1 and CDR2 (germline): SNHLY, FYNNEI. This CDR3 is built from 14 residues. Trimming stripped 3 bases from V and 2 bases from J, with 11 bases between. This CDR3 reads CASSDRDWPYEQYF. The CDR3, as DNA: TGTGCCAGCAGTGATAGGGACTGGCCCTACGAGCAGTACTTC.

This chain connects TRBV7-2 to TRBJ1-5, with D perhaps matching TRBD1 (5 bases). CDR1 and CDR2 from the germline V gene are SGHTA and FQGNSA. The CDR3 totals 15 residues. Trimming removed 5 bases from V and 0 bases from J, with 11 bases in between. The DNA of the CDR3 is TGTGCCAGCAGCCCCGGGACTTATAGCAATCAGCCCCAGCATTTT. This encodes CASSPGTYSNQPQHF.

The rearrangement joins TRBV9 to TRBJ2-7; no clear D. Germline CDR1 reads SGDLS; CDR2 reads YYNGEE. Trimming removed 0 bases from V and 5 bases from J, with 9 bases in between. The CDR3 totals 13 residues. The CDR3 reads CASSVDLPDEQYF. The CDR3 coding sequence is TGTGCCAGCAGCGTAGATTTGCCAGACGAGCAGTACTTC.

The V call is TRBV7-8, the J call TRBJ1-5, with D tentatively TRBD1 (6 bases). This CDR3 is 14 amino acids long. Trimming took off 3 bases at V and 6 bases at J, with 12 bases between the two ends. Germline V gene data show CDR1 as SGHVS and CDR2 as FQNEAQ. Here the CDR3 reads CASSLGALGQPQHF. In nucleotides, the CDR3 is TGTGCCAGCAGCTTGGGGGCCCTGGGTCAGCCCCAGCATTTT.

In its sample, this clone was seen a few times. The V call is TRBV30, the J call TRBJ1-6; D perhaps matches TRBD1 (6 bases). Trimming removed 1 base at V and 10 bases at J, with 11 bases between. CDR3 size: 13 residues. Germline V CDR1 and CDR2: GTSNPN, SVGIG (reference sequence). The CDR3 DNA follows: TGTGCCTGGAGTGGGGGGCAGGTCTCACCCCTCCACTTT. Its protein is CAWSGGQVSPLHF. Variable domain in full (rest from reference TRBV30 and TRBJ1-6): SQTIHQWPATLVQPVGSPLSLECTVEGTSNPNLYWYRQAAGRGLQLLFYSVGIGQISSEVPQNLSASRPQDRQFILSSKKLLLSDSGFYLCAWSGGQVSPLHFGNGTRLTVT.

The J gene is TRBJ2-6, the V gene TRBV2; the D is unclear. Germline V CDR1 and CDR2: SNHLY, FYNNEI. Trimming removed 4 bases at V and 4 bases at J, with 8 bases between. This CDR3 spans 14 amino acids. The CDR3 is CASSVGWGANVLTF. CDR3 nucleotide sequence: TGTGCCAGCAGTGTAGGCTGGGGGGCCAACGTCCTGACTTTC.

This clone appeared once. The rearrangement joins TRBV5-1 to TRBJ2-3, with 9 bases aligning to TRBD1. CDR1 SGHRS and CDR2 YFSETQ come from the germline V gene. The CDR3 runs to 15 residues. Losses at the gene ends were 3 bases for V and 4 bases for J; bases not matched to a gene: 6. CDR3 nucleotide sequence: TGCGCCAGCAGCTCCGGGACAGGGATGGCAGATACGCAGTATTTT. This translates into CASSSGTGMADTQYF. Supplemented by reference TRBV5-1 and TRBJ2-3, the full variable domain reads KAGVTQTPRYLIKTRGQQVTLSCSPISGHRSVSWYQQTPGQGLQFLFEYFSETQRNKGNFPGRFSGRQFSNSRSEMNVSTLELGDSALYLCASSSGTGMADTQYFGPGTRLTVL.

V usage is TRBV19 and J usage is TRBJ2-2; 7 nucleotides line up with TRBD1. The ends lost 4 bases at V and 10 bases at J; junction bases unmatched: 15. The CDR3 consists of 16 residues. Germline V gene data show CDR1 as LNHDA and CDR2 as SQIVND (reference sequence). The CDR3, as DNA: TGTGCCAGTAGTAGAACCGGGACAGTGGGCCTTGTGGAGCTGTTTTTT. This gives the protein CASSRTGTVGLVELFF.

The rearrangement uses TRBV5-1 and TRBJ2-7; 9 bases line up with TRBD1. Losses at the gene ends were 1 base for V and 4 bases for J; bases not matched to a gene: 6. This CDR3 is 15 amino acids long. Germline values: CDR1 SGHRS, CDR2 YFSETQ. The CDR3 protein is CASSLTGGLGYEQYF. In DNA, the CDR3 is TGCGCCAGCAGCTTGACAGGGGGCTTAGGATACGAGCAGTACTTC.

The gene calls are TRBV28 and TRBJ1-4, with 9 positions matching TRBD1. With 6 bases clipped from V and 4 bases from J, the junction kept 12 bases outside the gene matches. CDR3 size: 17 residues. Germline lookup yields CDR1 MDHEN and CDR2 SYDVKM. This CDR3 reads CASSPYRTGALNEKLFF. The DNA for the CDR3 is TGTGCCAGCAGCCCCTACCGGACAGGGGCCCTTAATGAAAAACTGTTTTTT.

The rearrangement uses TRBV2 and TRBJ1-2; D not certain. V lost 4 bases to trimming and J lost 7 bases, with 4 bases between them. The CDR3 is 10 amino acids. CDR1 is SNHLY, CDR2 FYNNEI, per germline. The CDR3: CASSVGGYTF. The CDR3 nucleotides are TGTGCCAGCAGTGTGGGTGGCTACACCTTC.

This clone was seen once. This sequence joins TRBV6-5 and TRBJ1-1, with D possibly matching TRBD1 (5 bases). This CDR3 has 15 amino acids. The V end lost 6 bases, the J end lost 8 bases, and 22 bases lay between the germline ends. The germline V gene has CDR1 MNHEY and CDR2 SVGAGI. CDR3 nucleotides: TGTGCCAGCAGCAGACCGGGACCGCCGGACATCGAAGCTTTCTTT. Translation: CASSRPGPPDIEAFF.

The rearrangement uses TRBV7-2 and TRBJ2-7, with 10 bases fitting TRBD2. Germline values: CDR1 SGHTA, CDR2 FQGNSA. This CDR3 comprises 16 residues. With V trimmed by 5 bases and J by 5 bases, 12 bases remained unmatched. The CDR3 bases are TGTGCCAGCAGCCTGGGTGGGCTAGCGGGAGTCGACGAGCAGTACTTC. Its translation is CASSLGGLAGVDEQYF.